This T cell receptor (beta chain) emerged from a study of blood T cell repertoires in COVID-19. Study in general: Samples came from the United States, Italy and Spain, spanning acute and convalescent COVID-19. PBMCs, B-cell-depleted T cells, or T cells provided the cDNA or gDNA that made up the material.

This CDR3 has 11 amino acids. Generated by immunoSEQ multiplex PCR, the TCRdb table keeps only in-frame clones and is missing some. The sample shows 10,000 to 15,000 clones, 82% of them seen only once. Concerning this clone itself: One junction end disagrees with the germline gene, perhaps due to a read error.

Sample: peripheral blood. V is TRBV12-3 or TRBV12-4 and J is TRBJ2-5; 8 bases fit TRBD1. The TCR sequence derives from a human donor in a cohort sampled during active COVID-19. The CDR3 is CASTSRGLVDF. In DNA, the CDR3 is TGTGCCAGCACCTCCAGGGGGCTTGTCGACTTC.